These 21 T cell receptor beta chains were all obtained from the same sample, sequenced in a study of OX40 agonist ivuxolimab in advanced cancers. The repertoire was sequenced with immunoSEQ multiplex PCR; TCRdb's copy has only in-frame clones and lacks some. The sample includes approximately 92,000 clones, around 94% of them seen just once. Sample: CD4+ or CD8+ T cells sorted from blood, taken in a trial of the OX40 agonist ivuxolimab. These receptors came from an adult with an advanced solid tumor such as melanoma, head and neck, liver or kidney cancer.

The V gene is TRBV5-1, the J gene TRBJ1-2, with D possibly matching TRBD1 (6 bases). CDR1 is SGHRS, CDR2 YFSETQ, per germline. The CDR3 contains 14 residues. The V gene lost 4 bases and the J gene lost 3 bases, with 13 bases spanning the gap. The CDR3 bases are TGCGCCAGCAGCCTTGATCGGACAGACTATGGCTACACCTTC. Amino acids: CASSLDRTDYGYTF. Variable domain in full (rest from reference TRBV5-1 and TRBJ1-2): KAGVTQTPRYLIKTRGQQVTLSCSPISGHRSVSWYQQTPGQGLQFLFEYFSETQRNKGNFPGRFSGRQFSNSRSEMNVSTLELGDSALYLCASSLDRTDYGYTFGSGTRLTVV.

The CDR3 sequence is CASSPREGTGETQYF. For the CDR3, the DNA is TGTGCCAGCTCACCAAGGGAGGGGACGGGAGAGACCCAGTACTTC. The rearrangement joins TRBV18 to TRBJ2-5; TRBD2 matches 7 bases. The germline CDR1 and CDR2 sequences are KGHSH and LQKENI. The junction had 7 bases not matched to a gene; V was cut back by 2 bases and J by 4 bases. This CDR3 has 15 amino acids.

The chain is built from TRBV27 and TRBJ2-2; 12 nucleotides match TRBD1. The length of the CDR3 is 13 residues. V lost 8 bases to trimming and J lost 10 bases; unmatched junction nucleotides: 5. Germline CDR1 is MNHEY and CDR2 is SMNVEV (reference sequence). CDR3 protein: CASVGTGGEELFF. CDR3 coding DNA: TGTGCCAGCGTCGGGACAGGGGGCGAGGAGCTGTTTTTT.

V is TRBV4-1 and J is TRBJ2-7, with 8 bases that match TRBD1. The germline V gene encodes CDR1 MGHRA and CDR2 YSYEKL. CDR3 length: 15 amino acids. V shed 0 bases and J 7 bases; nucleotides not matched to a gene: 8. The CDR3 sequence: CASSQERRGRQEQYF. CDR3 DNA: TGCGCCAGCAGCCAAGAACGCAGGGGGCGGCAAGAGCAGTACTTC.

The chain joins TRBV5-1 to TRBJ2-3; TRBD2 is a possible D gene (5 bases). The germline V gene encodes CDR1 SGHRS and CDR2 YFSETQ. CDR3 length equals 13 residues. Deletions cut 4 bases from V and 4 bases from J, with 10 bases between. CDR3 sequence reads: CASSREAPDTQYF. Written as DNA, the CDR3 is TGCGCCAGCAGCCGGGAAGCGCCAGATACGCAGTATTTT.

J is TRBJ2-6 and V is TRBV11-2; D is uncertain. From germline, CDR1 is SGHAT and CDR2 FQNNGV. The CDR3 covers 15 residues. V was trimmed by 5 bases and J by 0 bases, leaving 8 bases between them. In DNA form, the CDR3 reads TGTGCCAGCAGCAACAGTCCCTCTGGGGCCAACGTCCTGACTTTC. Translating it yields CASSNSPSGANVLTF.

This chain connects TRBV25-1 to TRBJ1-1; D gene uncertain. The V gene lost 4 bases and the J gene lost 4 bases, with 16 bases spanning the gap. CDR3 length: 15 residues. CDR1 is MGHDK and CDR2 is SYGVNS in the germline V gene. CDR3 in amino acids: CASSGHWGSGTEAFF. Written as DNA, the CDR3 is TGTGCCAGCAGTGGTCACTGGGGTTCGGGCACTGAAGCTTTCTTT.

CDR3 sequence: CASSGSGDGYTF. CDR3 DNA: TGTGCCAGCAGTGGGTCGGGGGATGGCTACACCTTC. The chain carries TRBV6-5 and TRBJ1-2; the D gene is possibly TRBD1 (5 bases). The CDR3 extends over 12 amino acids. V lost 5 bases and J lost 6, with 10 bases in between. Germline-derived CDR1 and CDR2 are MNHEY and SVGAGI.

The gene calls are TRBV19 and TRBJ2-5; no clear D. The CDR3 loop spans 17 amino acids. V gave up 2 bases and J gave up 1 base, with 17 bases separating them. Per germline, CDR1 LNHDA and CDR2 SQIVND (reference sequence). The CDR3 loop is CASSISLPGHFQETQYF. In DNA form, the CDR3 reads TGTGCCAGTAGTATAAGTCTTCCGGGCCATTTCCAAGAGACCCAGTACTTC.

The rearrangement links TRBV6-8 to TRBJ2-3; D not certain. Trimming left V 4 bases short and J 2 bases short, with 10 bases between. The V gene's germline CDR1 is MNHGY and CDR2 SAAAGT. This CDR3 contains 14 residues. The CDR3 DNA follows: TGTGCCAGCAGTTGCCTAAAGACCACAGATACGCAGTATTTT. This sequence encodes CASSCLKTTDTQYF.

The chain carries TRBV4-2 and TRBJ2-1; weak D call: TRBD2 (5 bases). This CDR3 is built from 16 residues. The ends were cut back, 3 bases at V and 10 bases at J, with 22 bases in the middle. Germline V gene sequence: CDR1 LGHNA, CDR2 YNFKEQ. In DNA form, the CDR3 reads TGTGCCAGCAGCCATCGATCAGGTCTAGCAGGAGGCGAGCAGTTCTTC. It specifies CASSHRSGLAGGEQFF.

This chain joins TRBV4-2 and TRBJ2-4; maybe TRBD2 (6 bases). The CDR3 spans 14 residues. Germline V gene data show CDR1 as LGHNA and CDR2 as YNFKEQ. Trimming left V 1 base short and J 5 bases short, with 9 bases between. The DNA for the CDR3 is TGTGCCAGCAGCCAAGTGTCGGGAGAAAACATTCAGTACTTC. Translating gives CASSQVSGENIQYF.

The chain links TRBV27 to TRBJ2-3; perhaps TRBD1 as D (5 bases). The CDR3 is 14 amino acids. V lost 6 bases and J 0 bases, leaving 10 bases between the germline ends. CDR1 and CDR2 (germline): MNHEY, SMNVEV (reference sequence). The CDR3, as DNA: TGTGCCAGCAGCTTGGGGCGGAGCACAGATACGCAGTATTTT. Protein product: CASSLGRSTDTQYF.

The chain is built from TRBV5-8 and TRBJ2-7; D not certain. The CDR3 extends over 13 amino acids. Trimming removed 3 bases at V and 2 bases at J, with 9 bases between. CDR1 SGHTS and CDR2 YDEGEE come from the germline V gene. In nucleotides, the CDR3 is TGTGCCAGCAGCTCCGACACCACCTACGAGCAGTACTTC. It codes for CASSSDTTYEQYF.

This rearrangement joins TRBV29-1 to TRBJ1-1; D call uncertain. V was pared by 3 bases and J by 1 base, with 15 bases between. Germline CDR1 and CDR2: SQVTM and ANQGSEA. This CDR3 spans 15 amino acids. The CDR3 is CSVETSAGPNTEAFF. The CDR3 DNA follows: TGCAGCGTTGAGACTTCGGCCGGACCGAACACTGAAGCTTTCTTT.

The rearrangement joins TRBV5-8 to TRBJ2-3; perhaps TRBD1 as D (6 bases). V was cut by 6 bases and J by 3 bases, with 17 bases left in between. The CDR3 loop spans 15 amino acids. Germline V gives CDR1 SGHTS, CDR2 YDEGEE. DNA for the CDR3: TGTGCCAGCAACCCCACAGGGCAGGGTACAGATACGCAGTATTTT. It codes for CASNPTGQGTDTQYF. Full variable domain (rest looked up from reference TRBV5-8 and TRBJ2-3): EAGVTQSPTHLIKTRGQQATLRCSPISGHTSVYWYQQALGLGLQFLLWYDEGEERNRGNFPPRFSGRQFPNYSSELNVNALELEDSALYLCASNPTGQGTDTQYFGPGTRLTVL.

This chain links TRBV28 with TRBJ1-4, with D maybe TRBD1 (5 bases). This CDR3 comprises 15 residues. Germline V lookup: CDR1 MDHEN, CDR2 SYDVKM. Between the trimmed V and J ends, which lost 2 bases and 7 bases, there was a span of 14 bases. Here the CDR3 reads CASSLLRGSGEKLFF. CDR3 coding DNA: TGTGCCAGCAGTTTACTGAGGGGCAGCGGTGAAAAACTGTTTTTT.

The V gene is TRBV5-1, the J gene TRBJ1-5; D possibly corresponds to TRBD1 (6 bases). Trimming shortened V by 3 bases and J by 7 bases, and 14 bases separated the two germline ends. The CDR3 loop spans 14 amino acids. Germline V gene lookup returns CDR1 SGHRS and CDR2 YFSETQ. The CDR3 loop is CASSSNRAHQPQHF. The CDR3 DNA reads TGCGCCAGCAGCTCCAACAGGGCCCACCAGCCCCAGCATTTT.

This chain uses TRBV7-2 with TRBJ2-5; the match to TRBD2 covers 12 bases. The CDR3 is 15 residues long. V was pared by 5 bases and J by 8 bases, with 9 bases of the junction left unmatched. Looked up from germline, CDR1 is SGHTA and CDR2 is FQGNSA. DNA for the CDR3: TGTGCCAGCAGCCCAGGTCCTAGCGGGGGGGCTACCCAGTACTTC. It encodes CASSPGPSGGATQYF.

The chain is built from TRBV9 and TRBJ2-2; D may be TRBD1 (6 bases). In germline, CDR1 is SGDLS, CDR2 YYNGEE. V gave up 2 bases and J gave up 4 bases, with 9 bases separating them. The CDR3 contains 14 residues. CDR3 nucleotides: TGTGCCAGCAGCGTGGGACACGTCACCGGGGAGCTGTTTTTT. It is translated as CASSVGHVTGELFF.

CDR3: CASSIPFGTGYTF. The DNA for the CDR3 is TGTGCCAGTAGTATACCATTCGGAACTGGCTACACCTTC. The chain joins TRBV19 to TRBJ1-2; D not certain. This CDR3 contains 13 residues. Germline V gene lookup returns CDR1 LNHDA and CDR2 SQIVND (reference sequence). V lost 2 bases and J 7 bases, leaving 11 bases between the germline ends. Together with reference TRBV19 and TRBJ1-2, the CDR3 gives the full variable domain: DGGITQSPKYLFRKEGQNVTLSCEQNLNHDAMYWYRQDPGQGLRLIYYSQIVNDFQKGDIAEGYSVSREKKESFPLTVTSAQKNPTAFYLCASSIPFGTGYTFGSGTRLTVV.